This TCR beta chain comes out of a study of cytomegalovirus exposure and HLA in healthy donors. Each donor was nominally healthy when sampled (though unrecorded immune exposures were likely). Study-level points and caveats: In the analysis, some V segments, TRBV6-2 and TRBV6-3 included, were excluded as indistinguishable.

With 60 Vbeta and 13 Jbeta primers, the PCR was carried out. Method: immunoSEQ multiplex PCR; TCRdb's copy keeps in-frame clones and lacks some. The table shows about 140,000 clones, with about four fifths occurring only once. The CDR3 totals 13 residues. The V gene lost 4 bases and the J gene lost 2 bases, with 9 bases spanning the gap. In germline, CDR1 is MNHNS, CDR2 SASEGT. About this clone: Its antigen is not known.

The sample was PBMCs. This chain links TRBV6-1 with TRBJ2-7; D call uncertain. The TCR was taken from a male donor in good health and CMV-seronegative. The CDR3 DNA sequence: TGTGCCAGCAGTGTATCTCGTACCTACGAGCAGTACTTC. Residues: CASSVSRTYEQYF.